This T cell receptor beta chain is from a study of T cells after yellow fever vaccination. TCRdb re-derived calls from the 5' RACE reads in MiXCR, one entry per CDR3 protein. The data show hundreds of thousands of distinct CDR3 sequences, 13% seen once. This clonotype was counted only a few times. V lost 3 bases, J lost 2 bases, and 1 base stayed unmatched. CDR1 is ENHRY, CDR2 SYGVKD, per germline. CDR3 length equals 15 residues. This sample comprised PBMCs, obtained on the day of the yellow fever booster vaccination. The chain is built from TRBV10-3 and TRBJ2-7, with TRBD2 identical over 13 bases. The clonotype comes from a man aged 25-45 years who received the YFV17D yellow fever vaccine. CDR3 bases: TGTGCCATCAGTGACGGACTAGCGGGAGCCTACGAGCAGTACTTC. Translation: CAISDGLAGAYEQYF.